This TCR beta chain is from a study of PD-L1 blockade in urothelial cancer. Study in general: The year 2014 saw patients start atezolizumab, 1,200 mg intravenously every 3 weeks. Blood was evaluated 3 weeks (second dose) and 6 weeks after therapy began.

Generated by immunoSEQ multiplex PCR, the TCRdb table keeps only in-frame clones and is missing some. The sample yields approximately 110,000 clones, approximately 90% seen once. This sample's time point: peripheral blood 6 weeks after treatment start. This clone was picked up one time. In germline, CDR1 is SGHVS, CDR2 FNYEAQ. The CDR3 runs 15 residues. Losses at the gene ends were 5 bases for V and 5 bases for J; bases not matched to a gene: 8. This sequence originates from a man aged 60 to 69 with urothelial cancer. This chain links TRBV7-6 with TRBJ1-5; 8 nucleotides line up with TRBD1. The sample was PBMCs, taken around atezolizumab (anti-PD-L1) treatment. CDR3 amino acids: CASSPRTGWDQPQHF. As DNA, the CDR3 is TGTGCCAGCAGCCCCAGGACAGGGTGGGATCAGCCCCAGCATTTT.